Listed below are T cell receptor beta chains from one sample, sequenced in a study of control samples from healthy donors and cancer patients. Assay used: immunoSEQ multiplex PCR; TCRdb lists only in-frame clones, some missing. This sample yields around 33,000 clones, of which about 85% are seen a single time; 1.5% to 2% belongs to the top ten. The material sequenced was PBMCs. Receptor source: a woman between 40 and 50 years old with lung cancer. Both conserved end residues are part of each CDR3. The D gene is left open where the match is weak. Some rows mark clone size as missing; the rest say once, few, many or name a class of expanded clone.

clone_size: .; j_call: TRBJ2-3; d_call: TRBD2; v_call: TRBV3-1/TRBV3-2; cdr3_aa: CASSLGTSGGPTDTQYF; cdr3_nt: TGTGCCAGCAGCCTTGGGACTAGCGGGGGGCCTACAGATACGCAGTATTTT
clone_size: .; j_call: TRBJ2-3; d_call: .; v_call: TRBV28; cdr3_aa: CASSLLEGGGTDTQYF; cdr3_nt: TGTGCCAGCAGTTTATTGGAGGGCGGGGGCACAGATACGCAGTATTTT
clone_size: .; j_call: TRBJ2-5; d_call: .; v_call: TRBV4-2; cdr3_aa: CASSQDLYRAEKVQYF; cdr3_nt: TGTGCCAGCAGCCAAGACCTCTACCGGGCGGAAAAAGTCCAGTACTTC
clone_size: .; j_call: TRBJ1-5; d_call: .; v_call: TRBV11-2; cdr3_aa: CASSSSGNQPQHF; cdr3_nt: TGTGCCAGCAGCTCCAGTGGTAATCAGCCCCAGCATTTT
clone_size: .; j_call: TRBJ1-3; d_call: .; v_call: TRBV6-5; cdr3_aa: CASSSDLSGNTIYF; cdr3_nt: TGTGCCAGCAGCTCCGACCTCTCTGGAAACACCATATATTTT
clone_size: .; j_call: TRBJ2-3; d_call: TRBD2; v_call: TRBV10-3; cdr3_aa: CAISRGTSETNTQYF; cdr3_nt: TGTGCCATCAGCCGGGGGACTAGCGAGACAAATACGCAGTATTTT
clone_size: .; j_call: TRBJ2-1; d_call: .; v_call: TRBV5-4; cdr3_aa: CASSTQATAYNEQFF; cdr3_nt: TGTGCCAGCAGCACACAGGCGACGGCATACAATGAGCAGTTCTTC
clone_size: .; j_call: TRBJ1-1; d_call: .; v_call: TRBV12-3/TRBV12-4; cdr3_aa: CASSFRQGGEAFF; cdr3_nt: TGTGCCAGCAGTTTTCGGCAGGGTGGTGAAGCTTTCTTT
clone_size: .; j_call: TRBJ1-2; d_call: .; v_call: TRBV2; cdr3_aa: CASSVRHREDGYTF; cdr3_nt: TGTGCCAGCAGTGTTCGGCACAGGGAGGATGGCTACACCTTC
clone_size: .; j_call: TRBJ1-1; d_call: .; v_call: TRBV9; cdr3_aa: CASSVGPEMNTEAFF; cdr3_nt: TGTGCCAGCAGCGTAGGACCAGAGATGAACACTGAAGCTTTCTTT
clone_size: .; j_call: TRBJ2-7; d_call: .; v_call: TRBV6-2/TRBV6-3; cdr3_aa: CASSYRGGVYEQYF; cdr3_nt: TGTGCCAGCAGTTACCGTGGCGGGGTCTACGAGCAGTACTTC
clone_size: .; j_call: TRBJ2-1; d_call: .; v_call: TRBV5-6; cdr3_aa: CASSLAVGEQFF; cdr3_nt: TGTGCCAGCAGCTTGGCGGTTGGTGAGCAGTTCTTC
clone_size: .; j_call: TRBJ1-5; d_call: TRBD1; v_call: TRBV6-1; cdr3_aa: CASSEEQGGSNQPQHF; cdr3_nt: TGTGCCAGCAGTGAGGAACAGGGGGGCAGCAATCAGCCCCAGCATTTT
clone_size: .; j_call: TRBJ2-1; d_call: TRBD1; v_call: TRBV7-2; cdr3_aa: CASSFTGVSYNEQFF; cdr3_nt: TGTGCCAGCAGTTTTACAGGGGTTTCCTACAATGAGCAGTTCTTC
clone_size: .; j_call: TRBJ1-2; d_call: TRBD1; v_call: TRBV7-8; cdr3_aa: CASSLGRGQIRPLDGYTF; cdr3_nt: TGTGCCAGCAGCTTAGGCCGGGGACAGATTCGCCCACTCGATGGCTACACCTTC
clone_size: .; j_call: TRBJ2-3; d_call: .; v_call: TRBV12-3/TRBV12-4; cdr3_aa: CASTNIDPDTQYF; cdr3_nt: TGTGCCAGCACCAATATCGACCCAGATACGCAGTATTTT
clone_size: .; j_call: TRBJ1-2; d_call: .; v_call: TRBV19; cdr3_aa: CASSPGGNYGYTF; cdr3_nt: TGTGCCAGTAGTCCTGGGGGCAACTATGGCTACACCTTC
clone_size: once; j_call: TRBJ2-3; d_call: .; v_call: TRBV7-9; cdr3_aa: CASSLAIDTQYF; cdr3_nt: TGTGCCAGCAGCTTAGCTATAGATACGCAGTATTTT
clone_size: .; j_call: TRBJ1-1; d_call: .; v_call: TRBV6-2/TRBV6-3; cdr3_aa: CASSQGSEAFF; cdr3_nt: TGTGCCAGCAGCCAGGGATCTGAAGCTTTCTTT
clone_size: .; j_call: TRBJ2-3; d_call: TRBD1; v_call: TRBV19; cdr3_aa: CASKVQGAQTDTQYF; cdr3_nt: TGTGCCAGTAAGGTCCAGGGGGCGCAGACAGATACGCAGTATTTT
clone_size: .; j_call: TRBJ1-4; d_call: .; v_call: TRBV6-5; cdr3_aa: CASRRGEANEKLFF; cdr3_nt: TGTGCCAGCAGGAGGGGGGAGGCTAATGAAAAACTGTTTTTT
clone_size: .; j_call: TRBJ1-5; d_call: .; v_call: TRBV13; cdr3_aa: CASSGLVWSNQPQHF; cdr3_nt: TGTGCCAGCAGCGGCCTGGTGTGGAGCAATCAGCCCCAGCATTTT
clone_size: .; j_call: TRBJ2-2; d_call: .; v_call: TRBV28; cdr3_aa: CASSSQIRTASNTGELFF; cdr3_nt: TGTGCCAGCAGTTCCCAAATAAGGACAGCCTCGAACACCGGGGAGCTGTTTTTT
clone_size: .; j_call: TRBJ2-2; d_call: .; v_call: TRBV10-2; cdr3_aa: CASRVRVNTGELFF; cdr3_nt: TGCGCCAGCAGGGTCAGGGTTAACACCGGGGAGCTGTTTTTT
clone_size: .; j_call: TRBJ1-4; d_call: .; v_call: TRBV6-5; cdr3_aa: CASSYSTGVAEKLFF; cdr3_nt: TGTGCCAGCAGTTACTCGACGGGGGTGGCTGAAAAACTGTTTTTT
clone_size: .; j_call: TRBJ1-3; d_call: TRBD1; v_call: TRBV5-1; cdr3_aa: CASSQTGAGNTIYF; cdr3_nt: TGCGCCAGCAGCCAAACAGGGGCTGGAAACACCATATATTTT
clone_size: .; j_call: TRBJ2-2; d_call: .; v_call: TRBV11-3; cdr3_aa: CASSLDTGELFF; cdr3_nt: TGTGCCAGCAGCTTAGACACCGGGGAGCTGTTTTTT
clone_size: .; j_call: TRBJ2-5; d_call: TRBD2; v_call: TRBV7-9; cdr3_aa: CASSPRTSGTTWTQYF; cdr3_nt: TGTGCCAGCAGCCCGAGGACTAGCGGGACTACCTGGACCCAGTACTTC
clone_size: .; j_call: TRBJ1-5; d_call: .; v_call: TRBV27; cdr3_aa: CASSPEVGQPQHF; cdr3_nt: TGTGCCAGCAGTCCAGAAGTGGGCCAGCCCCAGCATTTT
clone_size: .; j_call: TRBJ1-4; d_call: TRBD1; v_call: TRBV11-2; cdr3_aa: CASSTLTPTGGYEKLFF; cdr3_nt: TGTGCCAGCAGCACCCTAACCCCGACAGGGGGCTACGAAAAACTGTTTTTT
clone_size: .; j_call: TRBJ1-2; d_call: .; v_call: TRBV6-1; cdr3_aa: CASSEYDSIYGYTF; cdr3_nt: TGTGCCAGCAGTGAATATGACAGCATCTATGGCTACACCTTC
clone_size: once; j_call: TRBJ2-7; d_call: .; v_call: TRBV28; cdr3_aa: CAAWSQGYEQYF; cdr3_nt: TGTGCCGCCTGGTCACAGGGCTACGAGCAGTACTTC
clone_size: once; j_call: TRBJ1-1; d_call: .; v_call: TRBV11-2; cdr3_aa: CASSHGLNTEAFF; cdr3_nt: TGTGCCAGCAGCCACGGACTGAACACTGAAGCTTTCTTT
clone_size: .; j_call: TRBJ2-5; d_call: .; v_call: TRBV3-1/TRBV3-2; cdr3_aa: CASSQASETQYF; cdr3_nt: TGTGCCAGCAGCCAAGCGTCAGAGACCCAGTACTTC
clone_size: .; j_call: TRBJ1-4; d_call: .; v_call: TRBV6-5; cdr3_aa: CASTLASLNEKLFF; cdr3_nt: TGTGCCAGCACCTTGGCCAGCCTAAATGAAAAACTGTTTTTT
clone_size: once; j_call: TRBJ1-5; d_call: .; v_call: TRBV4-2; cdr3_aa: CASSPGLTAVQPQHF; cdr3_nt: TGTGCCAGCAGCCCCGGCCTGACAGCGGTTCAGCCCCAGCATTTT
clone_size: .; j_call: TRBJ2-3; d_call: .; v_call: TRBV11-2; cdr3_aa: CASSPTVVTDTQYF; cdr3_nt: TGTGCCAGCAGCCCGACGGTGGTTACAGATACGCAGTATTTT
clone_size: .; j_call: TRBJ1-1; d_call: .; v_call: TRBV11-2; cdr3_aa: CASSLGRIENTEAFF; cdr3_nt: TGTGCCAGCAGTTTGGGCCGGATTGAAAACACTGAAGCTTTCTTT
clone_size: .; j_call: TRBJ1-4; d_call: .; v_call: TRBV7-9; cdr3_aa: CASSLDAGAGEEKLFF; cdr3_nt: TGTGCCAGCAGCTTAGATGCGGGGGCGGGGGAAGAAAAACTGTTTTTT
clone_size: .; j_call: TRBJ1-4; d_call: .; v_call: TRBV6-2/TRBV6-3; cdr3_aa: CASSYSINPGEKLFF; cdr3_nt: TGTGCCAGCAGTTACTCGATTAACCCCGGGGAAAAACTGTTTTTT
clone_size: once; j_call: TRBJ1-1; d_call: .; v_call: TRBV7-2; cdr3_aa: CASSLGPELEAFF; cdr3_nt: TGTGCCAGCAGCTTAGGGCCAGAACTAGAAGCTTTCTTT
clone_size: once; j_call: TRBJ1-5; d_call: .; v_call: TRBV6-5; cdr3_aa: CASRLGDRNQPQHF; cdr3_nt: TGTGCCAGCAGGTTGGGAGACCGCAATCAGCCCCAGCATTTT
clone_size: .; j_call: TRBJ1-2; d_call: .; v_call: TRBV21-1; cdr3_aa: CASTSRRGYGYTF; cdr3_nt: TGTGCCAGCACCTCCCGAAGGGGCTATGGCTACACCTTC
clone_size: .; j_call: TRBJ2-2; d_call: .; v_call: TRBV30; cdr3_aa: CAWSSQGLGELFF; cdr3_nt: TGTGCCTGGAGTTCTCAGGGCCTCGGGGAGCTGTTTTTT
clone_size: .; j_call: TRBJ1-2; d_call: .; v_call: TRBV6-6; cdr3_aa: CASSYNVGEDYGYTF; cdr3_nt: TGTGCCAGCAGTTACAATGTGGGTGAGGACTATGGCTACACCTTC
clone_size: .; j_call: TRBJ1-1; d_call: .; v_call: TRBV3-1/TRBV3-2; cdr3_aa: CASSQGYRDTEAFF; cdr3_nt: TGTGCCAGCAGCCAAGGGTACAGGGATACTGAAGCTTTCTTT
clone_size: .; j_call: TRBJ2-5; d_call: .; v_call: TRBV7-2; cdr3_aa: CASRDGQNLQETQYF; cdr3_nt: TGTGCCAGCAGGGACGGACAGAACCTCCAAGAGACCCAGTACTTC
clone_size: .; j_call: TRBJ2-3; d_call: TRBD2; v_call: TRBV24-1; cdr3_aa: CATRGLDGGVLMQYF; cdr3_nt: TGTGCCACCAGAGGGCTCGACGGGGGGGTTCTTATGCAGTATTTT
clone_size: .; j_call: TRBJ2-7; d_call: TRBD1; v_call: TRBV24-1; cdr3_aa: CATSDGTDYEQYF; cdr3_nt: TGTGCCACCAGTGATGGGACAGACTACGAGCAGTACTTC
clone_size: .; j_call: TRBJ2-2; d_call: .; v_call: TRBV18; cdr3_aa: CASSASLSTGELFF; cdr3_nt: TGTGCCAGCTCAGCTTCCCTTAGCACCGGGGAGCTGTTTTTT
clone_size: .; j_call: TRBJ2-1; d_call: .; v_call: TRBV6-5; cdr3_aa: CATQQGLNEQFF; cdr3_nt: TGTGCCACTCAGCAAGGGTTGAATGAGCAGTTCTTC
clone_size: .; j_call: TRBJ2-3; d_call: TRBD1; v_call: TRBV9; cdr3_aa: CASSATGTGNPDTQYF; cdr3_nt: TGTGCCAGCAGCGCGACCGGGACAGGGAATCCAGATACGCAGTATTTT
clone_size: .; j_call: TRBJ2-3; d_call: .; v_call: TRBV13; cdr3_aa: CASSSRDFSTDTQYF; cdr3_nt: TGTGCCAGCAGCTCCCGGGATTTCAGCACAGATACGCAGTATTTT
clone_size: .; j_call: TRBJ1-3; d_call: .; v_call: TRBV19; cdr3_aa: CASSFDREQGNTIYF; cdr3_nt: TGTGCCAGTAGTTTTGACAGAGAGCAAGGAAACACCATATATTTT
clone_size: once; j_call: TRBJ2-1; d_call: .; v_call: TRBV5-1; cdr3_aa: CASTWGPDNEQFF; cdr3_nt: TGCGCCAGCACCTGGGGTCCGGACAATGAGCAGTTCTTC
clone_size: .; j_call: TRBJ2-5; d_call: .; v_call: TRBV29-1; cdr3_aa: CSGRDTQETQYF; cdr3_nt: TGCAGCGGCAGGGACACCCAAGAGACCCAGTACTTC
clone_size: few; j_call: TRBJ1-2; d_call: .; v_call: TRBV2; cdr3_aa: CASNSGQGFYGYTF; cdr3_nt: TGTGCCAGCAATTCTGGGCAAGGGTTCTATGGCTACACCTTC
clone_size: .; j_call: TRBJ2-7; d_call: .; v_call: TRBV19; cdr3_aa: CASSERTSYEQYF; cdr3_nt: TGTGCCAGTAGCGAAAGAACGTCCTACGAGCAGTACTTC
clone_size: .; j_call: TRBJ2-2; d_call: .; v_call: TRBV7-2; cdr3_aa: CASSLGQRTGELFF; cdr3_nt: TGTGCCAGCAGCTTAGGGCAGAGAACCGGGGAGCTGTTTTTT
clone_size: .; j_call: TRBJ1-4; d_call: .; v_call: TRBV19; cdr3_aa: CASSIDREKLFF; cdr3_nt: TGTGCCAGTAGTATAGATCGGGAAAAACTGTTTTTT